This T cell receptor beta chain stems from a study of shared clonotypes between healthy human individuals. Findings of the study overall: The study found lower generation probabilities in non-shared clonotypes than in those shared by all four donors.

About this clone itself: Its antigen is unidentified.

Naive CD8 isolation took CD45RO-negative cells positively selected for CCR7 and excluded terminally differentiated effector memory CD45RA+ cells. CDR1 MNHEY and CDR2 SMNVEV come from the germline V gene (reference sequence). V dropped 3 bases and J dropped 3; count of bases not matched to a gene: 4. The CDR3 has 14 amino acids. Execution of the assay was at deep level. Once extracted for a subset, genomic DNA was divided evenly among several immunoSEQ plates. Replicate sorted-subset PCRs were loaded with around 0.2 ug DNA, roughly 33,000 T cell genomes. Some clones are missing from TCRdb's copy, which holds only in-frame ones; the method was immunoSEQ multiplex PCR. The sample shows hundreds of thousands of clones, around 96% of them seen only once.

The chain has TRBV27 and TRBJ2-5; the match to TRBD1 covers 7 bases. Source material: naive CD8+ T cells sorted from blood. This sequence was found in a woman in her twenties or thirties in good health. The DNA for the CDR3 is TGTGCCAGCAGTTTCCGGGACAGCGAAGAGACCCAGTACTTC. Protein: CASSFRDSEETQYF.